The 16 T cell receptor beta chains given below trace back to one sample, sequenced in a study of cytomegalovirus exposure and HLA in healthy donors. The PCR used 60 Vbeta and 13 Jbeta primers. Assay: immunoSEQ multiplex PCR; the TCRdb copy retains only in-frame clones and omits some. The sample carries around 60,000 clones, approximately 82% recorded once. The sample comprised PBMCs. The receptors here all came from a woman aged 40 to 50 in good health and CMV-seropositive.

This chain joins TRBV6-6 and TRBJ2-1; TRBD2 matches at 11 bases. The CDR3 has 14 residues. Germline-derived CDR1 and CDR2 are MNHNY and SVGAGI (reference sequence). J was trimmed by 4 bases and V by 7 bases; bases with no gene match: 3. This chain's CDR3 is CASTRLAGYNEQFF. Here the CDR3 DNA reads TGTGCCAGCACACGACTAGCGGGGTACAATGAGCAGTTCTTC.

The rearrangement uses TRBV6-1 and TRBJ1-3, with D possibly being TRBD1 (6 bases). Germline CDR1 is MNHNS and CDR2 is SASEGT. V was pared by 2 bases and J by 4 bases, with 9 bases between. The CDR3 consists of 14 residues. CDR3 protein: CASSELGQGNTIYF. The CDR3 region has the DNA TGTGCCAGCAGTGAATTAGGACAGGGAAACACCATATATTTT.

The rearrangement joins TRBV5-1 to TRBJ1-2, with a weak D call TRBD1 (5 bases). V lost 0 bases to trimming and J lost 6 bases, with 21 bases between them. The germline gives CDR1 SGHRS, CDR2 YFSETQ. CDR3 length: 17 amino acids. The CDR3 protein is CASSLAGGYDRIHGYTF. Here the CDR3 DNA reads TGCGCCAGCAGCTTGGCGGGGGGGTATGACAGAATTCATGGCTACACCTTC.

The chain recombines TRBV7-2 with TRBJ1-6; D is perhaps TRBD1 (5 bases). The CDR3 contains 15 residues. CDR1 is SGHTA and CDR2 is FQGNSA in the germline V gene. V was trimmed by 1 base and J by 7 bases, leaving 11 bases between them. Here the CDR3 reads CASSLGRAFNSPLHF. The CDR3 DNA follows: TGTGCCAGCAGCTTAGGCAGGGCATTCAATTCACCCCTCCACTTT.

This chain links TRBV30 with TRBJ2-1; 9 bases are shared with TRBD1. The V gene end was trimmed by 2 bases and the J gene end by 6 bases; junction bases not matched to a gene: 5. Germline CDR1 reads GTSNPN; CDR2 reads SVGIG (reference sequence). This CDR3 is 14 amino acids long. The chain's CDR3 is CAWSQQGAVNEQFF. CDR3 in DNA: TGTGCCTGGAGTCAACAGGGGGCGGTCAATGAGCAGTTCTTC.

The CDR3 protein is CASRTTGATDGYTF. DNA of the CDR3: TGCGCCAGCAGGACTACAGGGGCCACGGATGGCTACACCTTC. This rearrangement joins TRBV5-1 to TRBJ1-2; 7 bases are a match to TRBD1. Trimming cost V 5 bases and J 6 bases; bases outside gene matches: 10. The germline CDR1 and CDR2 sequences are SGHRS and YFSETQ. The CDR3 contains 14 residues.

The rearrangement joins TRBV6-1 to TRBJ1-5; 7 positions agree with TRBD1. The CDR3 extends over 15 amino acids. Germline V gene lookup returns CDR1 MNHNS and CDR2 SASEGT. V gave up 5 bases and J gave up 3 bases; unmatched junction bases: 7. DNA for the CDR3: TGTGCCAGCAGTTCTCAGGACAGGAACAATCAGCCCCAGCATTTT. Translating gives CASSSQDRNNQPQHF.

V gene TRBV7-2 combines with J gene TRBJ1-5; perhaps TRBD1 as D (5 bases). The germline V gene has CDR1 SGHTA and CDR2 FQGNSA. The V gene lost 5 bases and the J gene lost 10 bases, with 12 bases spanning the gap. The CDR3 totals 12 residues. The CDR3 DNA reads TGTGCCAGCAGCCCGATTAGGGGCCCCCAGCATTTT. This sequence encodes CASSPIRGPQHF.

J is TRBJ2-1 and V is TRBV7-8; 8 bases match TRBD2. Germline loops: CDR1 SGHVS, CDR2 FQNEAQ. This CDR3 contains 15 residues. Trimming took 4 bases from V and 3 from J; bases not matched to a gene: 5. CDR3 bases: TGTGCCAGCAGCTCCACCGGGACTAGCTACAATGAGCAGTTCTTC. Its protein is CASSSTGTSYNEQFF.

J is TRBJ1-5 and V is TRBV19, with 8 bases fitting TRBD1. The CDR3 covers 15 residues. The V and J ends lost 6 bases and 5 bases, in that order; junction bases with no gene match: 9. From germline, CDR1 is LNHDA and CDR2 SQIVND (reference sequence). DNA for the CDR3: TGTGCCAGTAGCGTACCGGGACAGGCCTATCAGCCCCAGCATTTT. Translation gives CASSVPGQAYQPQHF.

The V and J genes are TRBV6-4 and TRBJ2-3; 7 bases match TRBD1. CDR3 length equals 13 residues. Germline CDR1 MRHNA, CDR2 SNTAGT. V was clipped by 6 bases and J by 4 bases; unmatched bases: 4. DNA for the CDR3: TGTGCCAGCAGCCTAACAGGGGCAGATACGCAGTATTTT. Amino acid sequence: CASSLTGADTQYF.

The chain joins TRBV7-8 to TRBJ2-3; perhaps TRBD2 as D (5 bases). CDR1 SGHVS and CDR2 FQNEAQ come from the germline V gene. The CDR3 is made up of 16 amino acids. V shed 5 bases and J shed 1 base, with 16 bases lying between them. The CDR3 loop is CASSLSPGSGTDTQYF. The DNA of the CDR3 is TGTGCCAGCAGCCTAAGTCCGGGGTCCGGCACAGATACGCAGTATTTT.

The chain employs TRBV4-3 and TRBJ2-7; 8 positions match TRBD1. The CDR3 consists of 18 residues. CDR1 is LGHNA and CDR2 is YSLEER in the germline V gene. J gave up 1 base and V 3 bases, and 14 bases lay outside the gene matches. Here the CDR3 DNA reads TGCGCCAGCAGCCAGTACCGATCCCGACAGGGGCAATCCTACGAGCAGTACTTC. Translating it yields CASSQYRSRQGQSYEQYF.

This sequence joins TRBV19 and TRBJ1-2; 8 bases map to TRBD1. This CDR3 is built from 15 residues. In germline, CDR1 is LNHDA, CDR2 SQIVND (reference sequence). Trimming removed 1 base from V and 4 bases from J; junction bases left unmatched: 5. This CDR3 reads CASSIGAGGSYGYTF. In nucleotides, the CDR3 is TGTGCCAGTAGTATAGGAGCAGGGGGCAGCTATGGCTACACCTTC.

The gene calls are TRBV15 and TRBJ1-5; D gene unclear. The CDR3 consists of 12 residues. Germline V lookup: CDR1 LNHNV, CDR2 YYDKDF (reference sequence). With 0 bases removed from V and 9 bases from J, the gap between germline ends came to 6 bases. CDR3 protein: CATSRDPRPQHF. CDR3 in DNA: TGTGCCACCAGCAGAGACCCCAGGCCCCAGCATTTT.

V gene TRBV15 combines with J gene TRBJ1-2; TRBD1 aligns across 7 bases. V trimming: 0 bases; J trimming: 4 bases; junction bases outside the gene matches: 5. Germline lookup yields CDR1 LNHNV and CDR2 YYDKDF (reference sequence). This CDR3 is built from 15 residues. The CDR3 coding sequence is TGTGCCACCAGCAGAGAAACAGGGGTCGGCTATGGCTACACCTTC. Translated, it gives CATSRETGVGYGYTF.